This TCR beta chain was documented in a study of CD8 T cells in Susac syndrome. TCR beta sequences were obtained from blood CD8+ and CD4+ T cells. This CDR3 is built from 15 residues. V was clipped by 0 bases and J by 2 bases, with 11 bases between them. Germline assignment: CDR1 SGHAT and CDR2 FQNNGV. Random hexamers were used to reverse transcribe an amount of about 0.45 to 1 ug RNA. The TCR beta CDR3 was amplified by immunoSEQ multiplex PCR across 54 Vbeta, 13 Jbeta. Each CDR3 protein is one row after TCRdb ran MiXCR on the immunoSEQ multiplex PCR reads. Of hundreds of thousands of distinct CDR3 sequences listed, roughly 96% are singletons.

This receptor was obtained from a human donor with multiple sclerosis. What was sequenced was CD4+ T cells from PBMCs. The V gene is TRBV11-2, the J gene TRBJ2-7; D is perhaps TRBD2 (5 bases). In DNA, the CDR3 is TGTGCCAGCAGCTTAGATTCCCCGGGAACCTACGAGCAGTACTTC. Translating it yields CASSLDSPGTYEQYF.